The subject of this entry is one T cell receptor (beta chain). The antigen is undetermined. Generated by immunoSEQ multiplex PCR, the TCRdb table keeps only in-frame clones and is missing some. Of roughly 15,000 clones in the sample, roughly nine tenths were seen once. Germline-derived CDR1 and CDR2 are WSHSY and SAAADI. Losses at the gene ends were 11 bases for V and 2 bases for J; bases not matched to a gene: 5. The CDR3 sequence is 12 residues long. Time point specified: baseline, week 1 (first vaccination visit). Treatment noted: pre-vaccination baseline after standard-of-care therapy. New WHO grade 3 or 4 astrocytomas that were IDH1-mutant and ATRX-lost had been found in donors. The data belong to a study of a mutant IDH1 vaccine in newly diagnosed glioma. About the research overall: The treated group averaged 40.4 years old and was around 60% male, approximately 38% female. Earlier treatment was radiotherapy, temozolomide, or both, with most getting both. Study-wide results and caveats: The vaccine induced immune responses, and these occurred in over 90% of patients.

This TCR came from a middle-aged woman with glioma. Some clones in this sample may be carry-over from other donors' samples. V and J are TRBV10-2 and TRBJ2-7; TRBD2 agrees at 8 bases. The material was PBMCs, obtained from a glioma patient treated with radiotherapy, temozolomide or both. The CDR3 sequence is CAASGGAYEQYF. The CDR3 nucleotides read TGCGCCGCGTCCGGGGGGGCCTACGAGCAGTACTTC.